This T cell receptor beta chain is from a study of T cells in Graves' hyperthyroidism and ophthalmopathy. General study findings and limits: Progression to ophthalmopathy was predicted a median of roughly 6.8 months early. Separating ophthalmopathy from stable hyperthyroidism was achieved by a 13 V-J model. Blood also carried most thyroid clonotypes expanded above 0.001.

This clonotype was found once. Its antigen is unknown. Exclusion of patients followed from uncontrolled infection, other autoimmune disease, pregnancy or lactation. TCR beta CDR3 region amplification was performed from RNA transcripts. The HTBI set primed first-round TCR CDR3 RT-PCR. TCRdb re-analysed the multiplex PCR reads in MiXCR, keeping a single row per CDR3 protein. The table has about 47,000 distinct CDR3 sequences, about 53% seen once. V shed 6 bases, J shed 0 bases, and the junction held 13 bases outside the gene matches. The CDR3 length is 16 residues. Germline V gene data show CDR1 as DFQATT and CDR2 as SNEGSKA (reference sequence).

The sequencing input was peripheral blood or thyroid tissue (not recorded which). This rearrangement joins TRBV20-1 to TRBJ1-1, with 7 nucleotides matching TRBD1. The source of this sequence is a man aged 18 to 30 with Graves' hyperthyroidism. CDR3 protein: CSAPTLPGQMNTEAFF. The CDR3, as DNA: TGCAGTGCCCCTACCCTCCCGGGACAGATGAACACTGAAGCTTTCTTT.